These 2 T cell receptor beta chains came from one sample sequenced in a study of shared clonotypes between healthy human individuals. In the naive CD8 group, cells lacked CD45RO and were positively selected for CCR7, so terminally differentiated effector memory CD45RA+ cells were left out. The data were produced by immunoSEQ multiplex PCR, yet TCRdb's version contains in-frame clones alone and is incomplete. This table has around 600,000 clones, 90% to 95% appearing once. Specimen: naive CD8+ T cells sorted from blood. These receptors were obtained from a young woman in good health.

V usage is TRBV5-4 and J usage is TRBJ2-1; D assignment may be TRBD1 or TRBD2 (5 bases each). Trimming left V 3 bases short and J 4 bases short, with 5 bases between. The CDR3 totals 12 residues. The germline V gene has CDR1 SGHNT and CDR2 YYREEE (reference sequence). In nucleotides, the CDR3 is TGTGCCAGCAGCTGGGGGTACAATGAGCAGTTCTTC. It encodes CASSWGYNEQFF.

The V and J genes are TRBV11-2 and TRBJ2-7, with unresolved D. CDR1 SGHAT and CDR2 FQNNGV come from the germline V gene. V was clipped by 4 bases and J by 7 bases, with 8 bases between them. This CDR3 comprises 11 residues. This chain's CDR3 is CASSWNTEQYF. CDR3 nucleotides: TGTGCCAGCAGCTGGAATACAGAGCAGTACTTC.